This T cell receptor beta chain is drawn from a study of regulatory T cells in long-lasting Graves disease. Findings of the study overall: Persistent disease was associated with favored TRBV28 usage and with favored use of TRBJ1-2 and TRBJ2-5.

CDR1 and CDR2 (germline): DFQATT, SNEGSKA (reference sequence). The CDR3 runs 13 residues. A few counts support this clonotype. Its antigen is as yet unknown. In building TCR beta libraries, iRepertoire HTBI primers were used together with Arm-PCR of CDR3 regions. From the multiplex PCR reads, TCRdb called clonotypes with MiXCR, one entry per CDR3 protein. The sample contains 380,000 or so distinct CDR3 sequences, 15% to 20% of which appear only once. The time point: newly diagnosed GD, antithyroid drugs for less than 3 months. The TCR library was made from RNA extracted from PBMCs. The data also belong to a second study, concerning T cells in Graves' hyperthyroidism and ophthalmopathy.

This TCR was recovered from a woman aged 18-29 years with Graves disease. This sequence joins TRBV20-1 and TRBJ2-2, with 7 nucleotides matching TRBD1. The sample was peripheral blood mononuclear cells (PBMCs), taken at new diagnosis, from a patient treated with antithyroid drugs. The CDR3 is CILRDRNTGELFF. CDR3 bases: TGCATCCTCCGGGACAGAAACACCGGGGAGCTGTTTTTT.